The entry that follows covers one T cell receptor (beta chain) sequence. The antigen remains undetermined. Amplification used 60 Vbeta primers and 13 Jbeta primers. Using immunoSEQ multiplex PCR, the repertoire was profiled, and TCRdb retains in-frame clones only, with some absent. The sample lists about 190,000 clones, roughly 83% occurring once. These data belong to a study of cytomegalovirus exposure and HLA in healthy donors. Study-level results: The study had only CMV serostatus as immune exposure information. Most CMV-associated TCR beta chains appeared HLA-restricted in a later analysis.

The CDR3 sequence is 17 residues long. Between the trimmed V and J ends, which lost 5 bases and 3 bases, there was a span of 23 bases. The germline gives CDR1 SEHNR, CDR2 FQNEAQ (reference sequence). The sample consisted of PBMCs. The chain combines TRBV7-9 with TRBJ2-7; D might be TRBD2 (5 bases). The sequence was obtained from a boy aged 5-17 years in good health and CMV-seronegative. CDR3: CASSTRGGAAPLYEQYF. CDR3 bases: TGTGCCAGCAGCACCCGGGGTGGTGCGGCCCCACTCTACGAGCAGTACTTC. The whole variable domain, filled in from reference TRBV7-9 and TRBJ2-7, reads DTGVSQNPRHKITKRGQNVTFRCDPISEHNRLYWYRQTLGQGPEFLTYFQNEAQLEKSRLLSDRFSAERPKGSFSTLEIQRTEQGDSAMYLCASSTRGGAAPLYEQYFGPGTRLTVT.